A single sample gave rise to the 24 T cell receptor beta chains below, sequenced in a study of blood T cell repertoires in COVID-19. The method was immunoSEQ multiplex PCR; TCRdb's version includes in-frame clones alone and lacks a portion of them. The data contain some 130,000 clones, around 85% of them seen just once; the ten biggest clones take up more than 3.5%. The sequenced sample consisted of peripheral blood. The receptors here all came from a human donor in a cohort sampled during active COVID-19.

This chain connects TRBV11-2 to TRBJ1-6; tentatively, D is TRBD1 (6 bases). Looked up from germline, CDR1 is SGHAT and CDR2 is FQNNGV. V was cut by 3 bases and J by 7 bases, with 13 bases left in between. This CDR3 region has 15 residues. CDR3 nucleotide sequence: TGTGCCAGCAGCTTGATGGGGGCTAAAAATTCACCCCTCCACTTT. Encoded protein: CASSLMGAKNSPLHF.

The V call is TRBV4-3, the J call TRBJ2-5, with D unclear. This CDR3 has 13 amino acids. CDR1 and CDR2 (germline): LGHNA, YSLEER. V dropped 0 bases and J dropped 2 bases, with 4 bases sitting between them. The CDR3 coding sequence is TGCGCCAGCAGCCAAGAAATACAAGAGACCCAGTACTTC. Protein sequence: CASSQEIQETQYF.

The chain employs TRBV23-1 and TRBJ1-1; D not certain. TRBV23-1 is placed among ORFs of uncertain function. This CDR3 spans 14 amino acids. V lost 3 bases to trimming and J lost 1 base, with 9 bases between them. Here the CDR3 reads CASSHARKNTEAFF. The CDR3 nucleotides are TGCGCCAGCAGTCATGCCAGGAAGAACACTGAAGCTTTCTTT.

The V call is TRBV19, the J call TRBJ2-1, with D maybe TRBD2 (5 bases). V lost 3 bases, J lost 4 bases, and 10 bases lay in between. Germline V CDR1 and CDR2: LNHDA, SQIVND (reference sequence). The CDR3 has 14 residues. The CDR3 loop reads CASSIGRGYNEQFF. The CDR3 nucleotides read TGTGCCAGTAGTATTGGACGGGGATACAATGAGCAGTTCTTC.

V is TRBV21-1 and J is TRBJ2-7; whether TRBD2, the table's D call, matches the DNA was not checked. TRBV21-1 corresponds to a pseudogene. The CDR3 loop spans 14 amino acids. The CDR3 reads CASSKGRRSYEQYV. CDR3 DNA sequence: TGTGCCAGCAGCAAAGGGCGAAGGAGCTACGAGCAGTACGTC.

This chain uses TRBV25-1 with TRBJ1-1, with D possibly TRBD1 on 6 matching bases. CDR3 length: 15 amino acids. V lost 3 bases and J 5 bases, leaving 16 bases between the germline ends. Germline CDR1 and CDR2: MGHDK and SYGVNS. The CDR3 coding sequence is TGTGCCAGCAGTGATCCCTGGAGGGGGGGTACTGAAGCTTTCTTT. It yields the protein CASSDPWRGGTEAFF. Complete variable domain (other parts from reference TRBV25-1 and TRBJ1-1): EADIYQTPRYLVIGTGKKITLECSQTMGHDKMYWYQQDPGMELHLIHYSYGVNSTEKGDLSSESTVSRIRTEHFPLTLESARPSHTSQYLCASSDPWRGGTEAFFGQGTRLTVV.

The chain combines TRBV24-1 with TRBJ1-2; 7 bases are shared with TRBD1. The CDR3 spans 13 residues. Germline CDR1 reads KGHDR; CDR2 reads SFDVKD. With V trimmed by 4 bases and J by 7 bases, 5 bases remained unmatched. In DNA, the CDR3 is TGTGCCACCAGTGAAACAGGGGCTTCTGGCTACACCTTC. The encoded protein is CATSETGASGYTF.

This chain links TRBV7-9 with TRBJ2-1; 12 positions agree with TRBD1. V gave up 1 base and J gave up 6 bases; unmatched junction bases: 4. Germline CDR1 and CDR2: SEHNR and FQNEAQ (reference sequence). CDR3 length: 16 residues. The CDR3 DNA sequence: TGTGCCAGCAGCTTAGGGGACAGGGGGCGCGGCAATGAGCAGTTCTTC. The encoded protein is CASSLGDRGRGNEQFF.

This chain links TRBV7-6 with TRBJ1-2; D is ambiguous. V was shortened by 1 base and J by 7 bases, with 10 bases between the two germline ends. The CDR3 length is 13 residues. CDR1 SGHVS and CDR2 FNYEAQ come from the germline V gene. The CDR3 is CASSLDIEGGYTF. The CDR3 DNA follows: TGTGCCAGCAGCTTAGATATTGAGGGTGGCTACACCTTC.

This clone was detected only a few times. The chain has TRBV2 and TRBJ2-5; 7 bases map to TRBD2. CDR1 and CDR2 from the germline V gene are SNHLY and FYNNEI. The CDR3 is 15 amino acids. The trim removed 10 bases at V and 5 bases at J, leaving 16 bases unmatched. In DNA, the CDR3 is TGTGCCACCGAAACGGGGCGGGGGACGGCGGAGACCCAGTACTTC. It translates to CATETGRGTAETQYF.

The chain employs TRBV4-3 and TRBJ2-3, with 7 nucleotides matching TRBD2. The V and J ends lost 1 base and 2 bases, in that order; junction bases with no gene match: 6. CDR1 is LGHNA and CDR2 is YSLEER in the germline V gene. The CDR3 length is 16 residues. The CDR3 nucleotides read TGCGCCAGCAGCCAAGCGCGAGCGGGGCTCACAGATACGCAGTATTTT. Its translation: CASSQARAGLTDTQYF.

This clone has a single count. In DNA, the CDR3 is TGTGCCAGCAGCCAAGCCCAGACGCAGTATTTT. Its translation: CASSQAQTQYF. The rearrangement joins TRBV14 to TRBJ2-3; D gene uncertain. The CDR3 has 11 amino acids. CDR1 SGHDN and CDR2 FVKESK come from the germline V gene. V shed 1 base and J shed 9 bases, with 5 bases lying between them.

The chain joins TRBV9 to TRBJ2-1; D might be TRBD2 (6 bases). CDR1 and CDR2 (germline): SGDLS, YYNGEE. CDR3 length equals 14 residues. V lost 3 bases and J lost 6, with 13 bases in between. For the CDR3, the DNA is TGTGCCAGCAGCGCGGGACTCCTAGCCAATGAGCAGTTCTTC. Translated, it gives CASSAGLLANEQFF.

The sample holds one count of this clone. This chain uses TRBV3-1 (or the pseudogene TRBV3-2) with TRBJ2-7, with D possibly being TRBD2 (6 bases). CDR1 LGHDT and CDR2 YNNKEL come from the germline V gene (reference sequence). Trimming stripped 1 base from V and 3 bases from J, with 16 bases between. This CDR3 is 16 amino acids long. The CDR3 sequence: CASSQVGRTSNYEQYF. The CDR3 DNA sequence: TGTGCCAGCAGCCAAGTTGGGAGGACAAGTAACTACGAGCAGTACTTC.

The chain employs TRBV6-5 and TRBJ1-2, with TRBD1 matching over 7 bases. Trimming took 0 bases from V and 2 from J; bases not matched to a gene: 6. The CDR3 contains 16 residues. In germline, CDR1 is MNHEY, CDR2 SVGAGI. Here the CDR3 DNA reads TGTGCCAGCAGTTACTCTACCGGACAGGTCAACTATGGCTACACCTTC. It translates to CASSYSTGQVNYGYTF.

The V call is TRBV11-2, the J call TRBJ2-1; 16 bases align to TRBD2. The CDR3 spans 16 residues. The J segment lost 8 bases and the V segment lost 1 base, leaving 2 bases of the junction unmatched. The germline V gene encodes CDR1 SGHAT and CDR2 FQNNGV. The CDR3 DNA reads TGTGCCAGCAGCTTAGTGGGACTAGCGGGAGGGGATGAGCAGTTCTTC. Its protein product is CASSLVGLAGGDEQFF.

In this sample, this clone turned up a few times. This chain connects TRBV5-6 to TRBJ2-3; 7 bases line up with TRBD1. This CDR3 is 14 amino acids long. Germline values: CDR1 SGHDT, CDR2 YYEEEE. With 7 bases clipped from V and 4 bases from J, the junction kept 9 bases outside the gene matches. CDR3 region: CASLDEGASDTQYF. CDR3 coding DNA: TGTGCCAGCCTGGACGAGGGGGCGTCAGATACGCAGTATTTT.

The chain couples TRBV4-2 to TRBJ2-3; tentatively, D is TRBD2 (6 bases). The CDR3 has 24 amino acids. With 0 bases removed from V and 4 bases from J, the gap between germline ends came to 38 bases. Germline lookup yields CDR1 LGHNA and CDR2 YNFKEQ. Here the CDR3 DNA reads TGTGCCAGCAGCCAAGATAATTGGGGAAACATACTCGGAGGGCAGATACGGAGGGCAGATACGCAGTATTTT. It yields the protein CASSQDNWGNILGGQIRRADTQYF.

The chain recombines TRBV3-1 (or the pseudogene TRBV3-2) with TRBJ1-1, with D possibly matching TRBD1 (5 bases). Per germline, CDR1 LGHDT and CDR2 YNNKEL (reference sequence). This CDR3 region has 13 residues. V was clipped by 0 bases and J by 11 bases, with 13 bases between them. The CDR3 nucleotides read TGTGCCAGCAGCCAAGATATACGGACAACGGCTTTCTTT. Protein: CASSQDIRTTAFF.

The CDR3 spells CASSPDTEAFF. The CDR3 DNA reads TGTGCCAGCAGCCCTGACACTGAAGCTTTCTTT. The V gene is TRBV7-2, the J gene TRBJ1-1; no reliable D call. Germline lookup yields CDR1 SGHTA and CDR2 FQGNSA. This CDR3 has 11 residues. Between the trimmed V and J ends, which lost 5 bases and 3 bases, there was a span of 4 bases. The variable domain in full, with the rest retrieved from reference TRBV7-2 and TRBJ1-1, is GAGVSQSPSNKVTEKGKDVELRCDPISGHTALYWYRQSLGQGLEFLIYFQGNSAPDKSGLPSDRFSAERTGGSVSTLTIQRTQQEDSAVYLCASSPDTEAFFGQGTRLTVV.

The chain couples TRBV9 to TRBJ2-2; D possibly corresponds to TRBD2 (6 bases). Germline V gene data show CDR1 as SGDLS and CDR2 as YYNGEE. The CDR3 covers 16 residues. The V end was cut by 4 bases, the J end by 4 bases, with 17 bases between. The DNA of the CDR3 is TGTGCCAGCAGCCCCCACCCGCAGGGAGGCACCGGGGAGCTGTTTTTT. This gives the protein CASSPHPQGGTGELFF.

This chain uses TRBV7-8 with TRBJ2-2, with D hard to call. V dropped 5 bases and J dropped 6 bases, with 7 bases sitting between them. Per germline, CDR1 SGHVS and CDR2 FQNEAQ. This CDR3 contains 12 residues. The CDR3 DNA sequence: TGTGCCAGCAGCCCTGGCCCCGGGGAGCTGTTTTTT. This codes for CASSPGPGELFF.

This clone occurred many times. This chain joins TRBV2 and TRBJ2-5; D is uncertain. The CDR3 totals 13 residues. CDR1 is SNHLY, CDR2 FYNNEI, per germline. V lost 1 base, J lost 5 bases, and 8 bases lay in between. The CDR3 sequence is CASSEGLMETQYF. CDR3 sequence (DNA): TGTGCCAGCAGTGAAGGCCTAATGGAGACCCAGTACTTC.

The rearrangement links TRBV5-1 to TRBJ2-3; the match to TRBD2 covers 7 bases. CDR3 length equals 18 residues. The germline V gene encodes CDR1 SGHRS and CDR2 YFSETQ. Trimming at V came to 2 bases and at J to 0 bases, leaving 12 bases not matched to a gene. CDR3 nucleotide sequence: TGCGCCAGCAGCTTAAGGGGTTGGGGCGGGAGCAGCACAGATACGCAGTATTTT. Amino acid sequence: CASSLRGWGGSSTDTQYF.